The 17 T cell receptor beta chains listed next were all sequenced from one sample in a study of blood T cell repertoires in COVID-19. Some clones are missing from TCRdb's copy, which holds only in-frame ones; the method was immunoSEQ multiplex PCR. The repertoire holds about 230,000 clones, with roughly nine tenths as singletons. The sample consisted of PBMCs or T cells enriched from blood (not recorded which). The receptor source for this set is a woman aged 50 to 65 in a cohort exposed to, infected with or recovered from COVID-19 (not recorded which).

This chain uses TRBV7-9 with TRBJ1-1, with TRBD1 identical over 7 bases. Germline CDR1 reads SEHNR; CDR2 reads FQNEAQ (reference sequence). With 5 bases clipped from V and 7 bases from J, the junction kept 13 bases outside the gene matches. The CDR3 is 15 residues long. The CDR3 region is CASSRGDRDLIEAFF. The CDR3 region has the DNA TGTGCCAGCAGCAGGGGGGACAGAGACCTAATTGAAGCTTTCTTT.

Regarding this clone: Mismatch with germline at one junction end may stem from a read error. V gene TRBV7-7 combines with J gene TRBJ2-2; a possible D gene is TRBD1 (7 bases). The CDR3 runs 15 residues. Germline V gene sequence: CDR1 SSHAT, CDR2 FNYEAQ (reference sequence). The CDR3 loop reads CASSSSTGRGGELFF. For the CDR3, the DNA is TGTGCTAGCAGCTCGTCGACAGGGCGGGGCGGGGAGCTGTTTTTT.

This clone appeared once. The chain recombines TRBV7-6 with TRBJ2-1; the D gene is possibly TRBD2 (6 bases). The ends were cut back, 1 base at V and 8 bases at J, with 15 bases in the middle. The germline V gene has CDR1 SGHVS and CDR2 FNYEAQ. This CDR3 comprises 15 residues. The CDR3 sequence is CASSLELARFYEQFF. In DNA, the CDR3 is TGTGCCAGCAGCTTAGAACTAGCCCGCTTCTATGAGCAGTTCTTC.

This chain connects TRBV6-5 to TRBJ2-7; TRBD2 matches at 10 bases. The CDR3 is 15 amino acids. V lost 6 bases and J lost 2; bases outside the gene matches: 7. Germline CDR1 and CDR2: MNHEY and SVGAGI. CDR3 DNA sequence: TGTGCCAGCAGGAGGGAGCGGGGGGGCACCTACGAGCAGTACTTC. The encoded protein is CASRRERGGTYEQYF.

The V and J genes are TRBV5-4 and TRBJ2-5, with 7 bases fitting TRBD2. The CDR3 loop spans 13 amino acids. Germline-derived CDR1 and CDR2 are SGHNT and YYREEE (reference sequence). V gave up 5 bases and J gave up 5 bases; unmatched junction bases: 6. In nucleotides, the CDR3 is TGTGCCAGCAGTACAGTCGGGGGGGAGACCCAGTACTTC. Its protein is CASSTVGGETQYF.

This clone was detected only once. V usage is TRBV6-4 and J usage is TRBJ2-3; TRBD1 agrees at 7 bases. The CDR3 totals 15 residues. With 2 bases clipped from V and 11 bases from J, the junction kept 13 bases outside the gene matches. Germline CDR1 MRHNA, CDR2 SNTAGT. This CDR3 is CASSDGRGAGGKQYF. The CDR3 DNA follows: TGTGCCAGCAGTGACGGACGCGGCGCAGGGGGTAAGCAGTATTTT.

V is TRBV5-4 and J is TRBJ1-2, with 8 bases that match TRBD1. CDR3 length: 16 residues. Germline trimming cut 4 bases from V and 4 bases from J; bases unmatched to any gene: 12. Germline V CDR1 and CDR2: SGHNT, YYREEE (reference sequence). Here the CDR3 reads CASSGQGVDSGYGYTF. The CDR3 DNA sequence: TGTGCCAGCAGCGGACAGGGTGTGGATTCTGGCTATGGCTACACCTTC.

The rearrangement links TRBV4-3 to TRBJ2-7, with 10 nucleotides matching TRBD1. Germline V gene data show CDR1 as LGHNA and CDR2 as YSLEER. With V trimmed by 0 bases and J by 2 bases, 4 bases remained unmatched. This CDR3 spans 16 amino acids. CDR3 protein: CASSQDIGTGAYEQYF. CDR3 nucleotide sequence: TGCGCCAGCAGCCAAGATATAGGGACAGGGGCCTACGAGCAGTACTTC.

The V and J genes are TRBV7-9 and TRBJ1-1; D remains unclear. V was pared by 1 base and J by 8 bases, with 11 bases between. This CDR3 has 13 residues. Germline V lookup: CDR1 SEHNR, CDR2 FQNEAQ (reference sequence). The CDR3: CASSLVNPGEAFF. CDR3 DNA sequence: TGTGCCAGCAGCTTAGTGAATCCCGGGGAAGCTTTCTTT.

The chain has TRBV12-3 or TRBV12-4 and TRBJ1-5; 9 bases are a match to TRBD1. J lost 8 bases, V lost 5 bases, and 4 bases had no gene match. The CDR3 loop spans 13 amino acids. The CDR3 nucleotides read TGTGCCAGCAGTGGACAGGGGTCAAAGCCCCAGCATTTT. It specifies CASSGQGSKPQHF.

This sequence joins TRBV30 and TRBJ1-2; D is uncertain. The ends were cut back, 4 bases at V and 2 bases at J, with 8 bases in the middle. CDR1 and CDR2 from the germline V gene are GTSNPN and SVGIG (reference sequence). This CDR3 spans 12 amino acids. CDR3 nucleotide sequence: TGTGCCTGGACGGTGAACAACTATGGCTACACCTTC. It encodes CAWTVNNYGYTF.

The V call is TRBV5-1, the J call TRBJ2-7; D is perhaps TRBD1 (6 bases). V was trimmed by 1 base and J by 1 base, leaving 9 bases between them. The V gene's germline CDR1 is SGHRS and CDR2 YFSETQ. The CDR3 spans 14 residues. The CDR3, as DNA: TGCGCCAGCAGCTTGTACAGGGCGTCCTACGAGCAGTACTTC. Translation gives CASSLYRASYEQYF.

This rearrangement joins TRBV30 to TRBJ1-2; possibly TRBD1 for D (5 bases). This CDR3 contains 11 residues. Per the germline V gene, CDR1 is GTSNPN and CDR2 is SVGIG (reference sequence). The ends were cut back, 3 bases at V and 4 bases at J, with 6 bases in the middle. Here the CDR3 reads CAWSDSYGYTF. In DNA, the CDR3 is TGTGCCTGGAGCGACAGCTATGGCTACACCTTC.

The V call is TRBV25-1, the J call TRBJ1-1; possible D gene TRBD1, 5 bases. The CDR3 totals 13 residues. Trimming stripped 6 bases from V and 3 bases from J, with 11 bases between. Germline loops: CDR1 MGHDK, CDR2 SYGVNS. CDR3 sequence reads: CASRHQGDTEAFF. DNA of the CDR3: TGTGCCAGCAGACACCAAGGGGACACTGAAGCTTTCTTT.

This sequence joins TRBV10-1 and TRBJ1-3; possibly TRBD1 for D (5 bases). Per the germline V gene, CDR1 is WNHNN and CDR2 is SYGVQD (reference sequence). The length of the CDR3 is 16 residues. With 4 bases removed from V and 0 bases from J, the gap between germline ends came to 13 bases. The CDR3, as DNA: TGCGCCAGCAGTGTGGGACTCGGGATCTCTGGAAACACCATATATTTT. Encoded protein: CASSVGLGISGNTIYF.

The chain recombines TRBV4-2 with TRBJ2-3; 7 nucleotides align to TRBD2. V dropped 3 bases and J dropped 7; count of bases not matched to a gene: 7. From germline, CDR1 is LGHNA and CDR2 YNFKEQ. CDR3 size: 14 residues. CDR3 region: CASSQEQGLYTQYF. The DNA for the CDR3 is TGTGCCAGCAGCCAGGAGCAGGGACTATATACGCAGTATTTT.

Here the CDR3 DNA reads TGTGCCAGCATTCCTGAGGTTAGTACAAGGAATATTTATAATTCACCCCTCCACTTT. This codes for CASIPEVSTRNIYNSPLHF. The V gene is TRBV7-2, the J gene TRBJ1-6; no clear D. CDR1 and CDR2 (germline): SGHTA, FQGNSA. The CDR3 totals 19 residues. Trimming removed 7 bases from V and 4 bases from J, with 26 bases in between.